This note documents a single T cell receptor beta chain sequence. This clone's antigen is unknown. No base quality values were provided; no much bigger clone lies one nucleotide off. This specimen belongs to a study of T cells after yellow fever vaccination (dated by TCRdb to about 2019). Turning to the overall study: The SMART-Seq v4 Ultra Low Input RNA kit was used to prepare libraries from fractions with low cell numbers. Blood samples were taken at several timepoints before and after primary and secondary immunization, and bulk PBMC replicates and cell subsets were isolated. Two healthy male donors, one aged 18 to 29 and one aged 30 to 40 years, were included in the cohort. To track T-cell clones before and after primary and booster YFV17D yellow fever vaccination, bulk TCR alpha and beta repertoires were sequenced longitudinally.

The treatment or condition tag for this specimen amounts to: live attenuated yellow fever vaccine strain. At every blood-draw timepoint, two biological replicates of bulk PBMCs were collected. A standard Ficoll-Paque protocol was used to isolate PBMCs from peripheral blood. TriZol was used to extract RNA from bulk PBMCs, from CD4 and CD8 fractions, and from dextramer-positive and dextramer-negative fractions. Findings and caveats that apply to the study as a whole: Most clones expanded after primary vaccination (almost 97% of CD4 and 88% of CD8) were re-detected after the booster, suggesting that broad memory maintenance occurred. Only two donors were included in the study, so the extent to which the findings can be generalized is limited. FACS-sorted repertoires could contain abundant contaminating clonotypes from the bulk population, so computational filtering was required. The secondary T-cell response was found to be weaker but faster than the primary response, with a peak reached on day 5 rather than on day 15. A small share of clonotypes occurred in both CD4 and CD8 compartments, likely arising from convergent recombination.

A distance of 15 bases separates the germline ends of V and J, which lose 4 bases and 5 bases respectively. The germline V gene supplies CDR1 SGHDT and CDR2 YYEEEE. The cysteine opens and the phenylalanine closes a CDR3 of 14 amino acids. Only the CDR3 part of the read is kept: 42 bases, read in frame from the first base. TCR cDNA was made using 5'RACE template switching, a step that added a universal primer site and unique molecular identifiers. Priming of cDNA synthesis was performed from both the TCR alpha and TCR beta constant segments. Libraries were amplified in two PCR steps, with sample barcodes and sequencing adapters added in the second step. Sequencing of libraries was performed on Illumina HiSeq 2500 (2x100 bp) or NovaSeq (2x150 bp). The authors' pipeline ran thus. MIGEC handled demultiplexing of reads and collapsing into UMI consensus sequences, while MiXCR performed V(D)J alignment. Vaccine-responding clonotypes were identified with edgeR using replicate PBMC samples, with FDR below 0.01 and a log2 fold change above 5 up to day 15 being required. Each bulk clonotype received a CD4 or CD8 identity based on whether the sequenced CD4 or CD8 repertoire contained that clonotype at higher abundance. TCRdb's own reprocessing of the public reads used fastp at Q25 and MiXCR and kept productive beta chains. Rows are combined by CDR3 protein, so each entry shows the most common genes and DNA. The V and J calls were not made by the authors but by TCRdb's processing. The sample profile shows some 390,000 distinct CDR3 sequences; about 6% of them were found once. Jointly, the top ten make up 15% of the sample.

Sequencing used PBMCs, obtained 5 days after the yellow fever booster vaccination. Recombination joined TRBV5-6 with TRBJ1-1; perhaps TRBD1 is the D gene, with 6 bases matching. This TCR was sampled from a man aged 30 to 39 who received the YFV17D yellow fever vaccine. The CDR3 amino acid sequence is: CASSPEGGVTEAFF. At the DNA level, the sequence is TGTGCCAGCAGCCCCGAAGGGGGGGTGACTGAAGCTTTCTTT. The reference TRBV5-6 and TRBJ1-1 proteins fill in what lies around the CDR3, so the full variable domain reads DAGVTQSPTHLIKTRGQQVTLRCSPKSGHDTVSWYQQALGQGPQFIFQYYEEEERQRGNFPDRFSGHQFPNYSSELNVNALLLGDSALYLCASSPEGGVTEAFFGQGTRLTVV.